One sample yielded the 14 T cell receptor beta chains listed below, sequenced in a study of shared clonotypes between healthy human individuals. Generated by immunoSEQ multiplex PCR, the TCRdb table keeps only in-frame clones and is missing some. The data hold under 1,100,000 clones, with about 80% observed a single time. Sequencing input: memory CD4+ T cells from PBMCs. Sample subset: CD45RA-negative fraction. These receptors were taken from a man aged 18 to 29 in good health. Some clones in this sample may be carry-over from other donors' samples.

This chain connects TRBV19 to TRBJ2-3; TRBD1 is a possible D gene (6 bases). This CDR3 region has 15 residues. Germline-derived CDR1 and CDR2 are LNHDA and SQIVND (reference sequence). V lost 4 bases to trimming and J lost 1 base, with 12 bases between them. As DNA, the CDR3 is TGTGCCAGTAGTAGCCGGCCAGGGGGCACAGATACGCAGTATTTT. Translating it yields CASSSRPGGTDTQYF.

The chain carries TRBV29-1 and TRBJ1-3; no definite D call. The V end was cut by 7 bases, the J end by 0 bases, with 13 bases between. Per germline, CDR1 SQVTM and CDR2 ANQGSEA. This CDR3 spans 14 amino acids. CDR3 bases: TGCAGCGCCGCGACGCGGAGCTCTGGAAACACCATATATTTT. Translated, it gives CSAATRSSGNTIYF.

The CDR3 sequence: CASSGDGGNTEAFF. CDR3 in DNA: TGTGCCAGCAGTGGGGACGGGGGGAACACTGAAGCTTTCTTT. The chain has TRBV28 and TRBJ1-1, with D maybe TRBD1 (5 bases). The CDR3 has 14 residues. CDR1 and CDR2 (germline): MDHEN, SYDVKM. V gave up 5 bases and J gave up 1 base, with 11 bases separating them.

The chain uses TRBV19 and TRBJ2-3; 8 nucleotides agree with TRBD2. Germline V gene sequence: CDR1 LNHDA, CDR2 SQIVND (reference sequence). V lost 8 bases, J lost 0 bases, and 7 bases stayed unmatched. The CDR3 spans 15 residues. The CDR3 region is CASSPSGPSTDTQYF. For the CDR3, the DNA is TGTGCCAGTTCTCCTAGCGGGCCGAGCACAGATACGCAGTATTTT.

The chain has TRBV11-2 and TRBJ2-2, with D hard to call. Germline V gives CDR1 SGHAT, CDR2 FQNNGV. The CDR3 length is 14 residues. V was trimmed by 3 bases and J by 6 bases, leaving 11 bases between them. DNA for the CDR3: TGTGCCAGCAGCTTGAGCCGTTCGGCCGGGGAGCTGTTTTTT. Translation: CASSLSRSAGELFF.

This clone was seen only a few times. This chain uses TRBV28 with TRBJ2-3; D may be TRBD1 or TRBD2 (5 bases each). The V and J ends lost 5 bases and 3 bases respectively, with 18 bases between them. Germline CDR1 is MDHEN and CDR2 is SYDVKM. The length of the CDR3 is 16 residues. CDR3 DNA sequence: TGTGCCAGCAGTCCCGACTGGGGGAAGGGGACAGATACGCAGTATTTT. It encodes CASSPDWGKGTDTQYF.

A few counts support this clone. The chain is built from TRBV28 and TRBJ1-1; D unresolved. This CDR3 has 10 amino acids. V lost 2 bases and J 5 bases, leaving 0 bases between the germline ends. Germline CDR1 MDHEN, CDR2 SYDVKM. CDR3: CASSLTEAFF. For the CDR3, the DNA is TGTGCCAGCAGTTTAACTGAAGCTTTCTTT.

V usage is TRBV7-3 and J usage is TRBJ2-7; perhaps D is TRBD1 or TRBD2 (5 bases each). This CDR3 comprises 17 residues. Germline-derived CDR1 and CDR2 are SGHTA and FQGTGA. The germline V and J ends were trimmed by 1 base and 6 bases, with 22 bases remaining between them. CDR3 region: CASSLSGRGRGSGEQYF. In DNA form, the CDR3 reads TGTGCCAGCAGCTTAAGCGGTCGCGGTCGGGGCTCGGGCGAGCAGTACTTC.

The chain joins TRBV7-9 to TRBJ2-5, with 9 bases lining up with TRBD1. V lost 5 bases, J lost 5 bases, and 9 bases stayed unmatched. This CDR3 has 15 amino acids. Germline lookup yields CDR1 SEHNR and CDR2 FQNEAQ (reference sequence). The CDR3 reads CASSDTGGPEETQYF. The CDR3 DNA sequence: TGTGCCAGCAGCGATACAGGGGGCCCGGAGGAGACCCAGTACTTC.

The CDR3 nucleotides are TGCGCCAGCAGCTTGACAGGGGACGCGTCTGGTGAAAAACTGTTTTTT. Protein: CASSLTGDASGEKLFF. V usage is TRBV5-1 and J usage is TRBJ1-4, with 7 bases fitting TRBD1. This CDR3 comprises 16 residues. Germline lookup yields CDR1 SGHRS and CDR2 YFSETQ. Trimming removed 1 base from V and 7 bases from J; junction bases left unmatched: 10.

CDR3 region: CASSRASGWTGELFF. The CDR3 region has the DNA TGTGCCAGCAGCCGCGCTAGCGGGTGGACCGGGGAGCTGTTTTTT. The genes are TRBV5-6 and TRBJ2-2; TRBD2 matches 8 bases. CDR3 size: 15 residues. Germline V gene sequence: CDR1 SGHDT, CDR2 YYEEEE. The V segment lost 4 bases and the J segment 5 bases; nucleotides outside the gene matches: 7.

This chain connects TRBV5-5 to TRBJ1-2; weak D call: TRBD1 (6 bases). Germline V gene sequence: CDR1 SGHKS, CDR2 YYEKEE (reference sequence). The CDR3 runs 16 residues. Between the trimmed V and J ends, which lost 4 bases and 3 bases, there was a span of 19 bases. The CDR3 nucleotides read TGTGCCAGCAGCCTGTGGGGAAACAGGGCTGACTATGGCTACACCTTC. Its translation: CASSLWGNRADYGYTF.

With respect to this clone: One end of the junction is discordant with germline, which a read error may explain. V is TRBV13 and J is TRBJ2-1; 14 nucleotides agree with TRBD2. The CDR3 runs to 16 residues. Germline V gene lookup returns CDR1 PRHDT and CDR2 FYEKMQ (reference sequence). The CDR3 spells CASSLGGTSGSNEQFF. CDR3 in DNA: TGTGCCAGCAGCCTAGGTGGGACTAGCGGGAGCAATGAGCAGTTCTTC.

On this clone itself: This specimen includes other DNA sequences encoding the same CDR3. This chain connects TRBV7-2 to TRBJ2-3; 8 bases are shared with TRBD1. The CDR3 length is 15 residues. The J segment lost 1 base and the V segment lost 5 bases, leaving 5 bases of the junction unmatched. Looked up from germline, CDR1 is SGHTA and CDR2 is FQGNSA. CDR3 bases: TGTGCCAGCAGCCCGCAGGGACAGGGCACAGATACGCAGTATTTT. It translates to CASSPQGQGTDTQYF. The full variable domain, rest sourced from reference TRBV7-2 and TRBJ2-3, is GAGVSQSPSNKVTEKGKDVELRCDPISGHTALYWYRQSLGQGLEFLIYFQGNSAPDKSGLPSDRFSAERTGGSVSTLTIQRTQQEDSAVYLCASSPQGQGTDTQYFGPGTRLTVL.